This entry lists 17 T cell receptor beta chains sequenced from one sample in a study of cytomegalovirus exposure and HLA in healthy donors. Primers: 60 Vbeta forward and 13 Jbeta reverse. The method was immunoSEQ multiplex PCR; TCRdb's version includes in-frame clones alone and lacks a portion of them. The table lists about 210,000 clones. Material for sequencing was PBMCs. These receptor sequences come from a woman under 40 in good health and CMV-seropositive.

J is TRBJ2-2 and V is TRBV2; 10 bases fit TRBD1. The CDR3 is 15 residues long. Germline values: CDR1 SNHLY, CDR2 FYNNEI. V was pared by 6 bases and J by 4 bases, with 5 bases of the junction left unmatched. The CDR3 DNA reads TGTGCCAGCAGCACCGGGACAGGGGTCACCGGGGAGCTGTTTTTT. This codes for CASSTGTGVTGELFF.

The V call is TRBV27, the J call TRBJ1-6, with 8 nucleotides matching TRBD1. Germline CDR1 and CDR2: MNHEY and SMNVEV (reference sequence). V gave up 5 bases and J gave up 7 bases; unmatched junction bases: 7. This CDR3 is 15 amino acids long. CDR3: CASSPRTGLNSPLHF. The CDR3 DNA sequence: TGTGCCAGCAGTCCCAGGACAGGGTTGAATTCACCCCTCCACTTT.

The chain is built from TRBV11-2 and TRBJ1-2; TRBD1 might be the D (5 bases). Looked up from germline, CDR1 is SGHAT and CDR2 is FQNNGV. The CDR3 has 15 residues. V lost 5 bases and J lost 0, with 13 bases in between. CDR3 DNA: TGTGCCAGCAGCGCCAGGGCGGCGGCTAACTATGGCTACACCTTC. Residues: CASSARAAANYGYTF.

The gene calls are TRBV9 and TRBJ2-1; D is undetermined. The CDR3 totals 13 residues. V dropped 0 bases and J dropped 6 bases, with 7 bases sitting between them. Germline CDR1 and CDR2: SGDLS and YYNGEE. The CDR3 spells CASSVGVANEQFF. CDR3 nucleotide sequence: TGTGCCAGCAGCGTAGGAGTTGCCAATGAGCAGTTCTTC.

The gene calls are TRBV18 and TRBJ2-2, with D possibly being TRBD1 (5 bases). The V gene's germline CDR1 is KGHSH and CDR2 LQKENI. With 6 bases removed from V and 4 bases from J, the gap between germline ends came to 18 bases. The CDR3 contains 16 residues. This CDR3 is CASSPRDTGTTGELFF. The CDR3 coding sequence is TGTGCCAGCTCCCCCCGCGACACAGGAACCACCGGGGAGCTGTTTTTT.

V and J are TRBV6-5 and TRBJ2-5; 7 bases agree with TRBD1. With the DNA end fitting TRBJ2-7 better, the J assignment may be wrong. Germline lookup yields CDR1 MNHEY and CDR2 SVGAGI. The CDR3 has 13 residues. The CDR3 nucleotides are TGTGCCAGCAGGCAGGGACAGAACTACGAGCAGTACTTC. Protein product: CASRQGQNYEQYF.

The chain joins TRBV11-2 to TRBJ2-5; possibly TRBD2 for D (6 bases). Germline V gene lookup returns CDR1 SGHAT and CDR2 FQNNGV. V lost 0 bases to trimming and J lost 5 bases, with 10 bases between them. CDR3 size: 14 residues. CDR3 loop: CASSLDEGRETQYF. In nucleotides, the CDR3 is TGTGCCAGCAGCTTAGATGAAGGGAGGGAGACCCAGTACTTC.

The genes are TRBV27 and TRBJ1-6, with D possibly TRBD1 on 6 matching bases. Germline V gene sequence: CDR1 MNHEY, CDR2 SMNVEV (reference sequence). This CDR3 contains 16 residues. Trimming stripped 7 bases from V and 9 bases from J, with 22 bases between. CDR3 sequence reads: CASTTGLSFDGSPLHF. In DNA, the CDR3 is TGTGCCAGCACTACAGGGCTGTCGTTTGACGGTTCACCCCTCCACTTT.

The chain has TRBV5-1 and TRBJ2-1; tentative D call: TRBD2 (6 bases). V lost 2 bases and J 1 base, leaving 7 bases between the germline ends. CDR3 length: 14 residues. From germline, CDR1 is SGHRS and CDR2 YFSETQ. DNA for the CDR3: TGCGCCAGCAGCTTCCGGGAGTCCTACAATGAGCAGTTCTTC. Its protein product is CASSFRESYNEQFF.

The chain couples TRBV6-5 to TRBJ2-2; possibly TRBD1 for D (5 bases). V was clipped by 8 bases and J by 5 bases, with 15 bases between them. The CDR3 loop spans 14 amino acids. Germline V CDR1 and CDR2: MNHEY, SVGAGI. The CDR3 DNA follows: TGTGCCAGCCACAGGTTCGGGTTGACCGGGGAGCTGTTTTTT. It specifies CASHRFGLTGELFF.

The chain carries TRBV29-1 and TRBJ2-7; TRBD1 aligns across 7 bases. V gave up 6 bases and J gave up 2 bases; unmatched junction bases: 16. Germline values: CDR1 SQVTM, CDR2 ANQGSEA. The CDR3 runs 16 residues. The CDR3 sequence: CSVLPHSGTAPYEQYF. The DNA of the CDR3 is TGCAGCGTGTTACCCCATTCCGGGACAGCCCCCTACGAGCAGTACTTC.

This rearrangement joins TRBV6-5 to TRBJ2-7; D is unclear. In germline, CDR1 is MNHEY, CDR2 SVGAGI. V lost 4 bases and J 6 bases, leaving 13 bases between the germline ends. This CDR3 is 13 amino acids long. CDR3 DNA sequence: TGTGCCAGCAGTTTATCCTTTAGTGGCGAGCAGTACTTC. Translation gives CASSLSFSGEQYF.

V usage is TRBV4-3 and J usage is TRBJ2-2; 10 nucleotides match TRBD2. V trimming: 0 bases; J trimming: 6 bases; junction bases outside the gene matches: 7. This CDR3 is 17 amino acids long. Germline CDR1 and CDR2: LGHNA and YSLEER. The CDR3 region is CASSQDPGLAKAGELFF. In DNA, the CDR3 is TGCGCCAGCAGCCAAGATCCGGGACTAGCGAAGGCCGGGGAGCTGTTTTTT.

The V gene is TRBV4-2, the J gene TRBJ2-4; D remains unclear. Germline-derived CDR1 and CDR2 are LGHNA and YNFKEQ. With 0 bases removed from V and 1 base from J, the gap between germline ends came to 13 bases. The CDR3 loop spans 17 amino acids. The CDR3 DNA is TGTGCCAGCAGCCAAGATTCCCAGGTCATCGCCAAAAACATTCAGTACTTC. It encodes CASSQDSQVIAKNIQYF.

The V call is TRBV19, the J call TRBJ2-1, with 15 positions matching TRBD2. V lost 7 bases to trimming and J lost 7 bases; unmatched junction nucleotides: 17. Looked up from germline, CDR1 is LNHDA and CDR2 is SQIVND (reference sequence). CDR3 length equals 19 residues. The CDR3 is CASNYGLAGGQLYSNEQFF. The CDR3 DNA follows: TGTGCCAGTAATTACGGACTAGCGGGAGGGCAACTATACTCTAATGAGCAGTTCTTC.

This sequence joins TRBV2 and TRBJ2-3, with D unresolved. This CDR3 is 12 amino acids long. The V gene's germline CDR1 is SNHLY and CDR2 FYNNEI. The ends were cut back, 10 bases at V and 0 bases at J, with 8 bases in the middle. The CDR3 DNA reads TGTGCCACCGTACTAAGCACAGATACGCAGTATTTT. Its protein is CATVLSTDTQYF.

The gene calls are TRBV11-2 and TRBJ1-2; perhaps TRBD1 as D (5 bases). The CDR3 sequence is 15 residues long. CDR1 is SGHAT and CDR2 is FQNNGV in the germline V gene. V gave up 0 bases and J gave up 4 bases, with 12 bases separating them. As DNA, the CDR3 is TGTGCCAGCAGCTTAGACCGCAGGGTTGCCTATGGCTACACCTTC. Translation: CASSLDRRVAYGYTF.